This entry describes one T cell receptor beta chain. The sample holds many counts of this clonotype. Its antigen specificity is not known. No base quality information exists; no much larger clone differs at one position. The data originate from a study of CD8+CD57+ T cells in acquired aplastic anemia (dated by TCRdb to the late 2010s). Turning to the overall study: A mean of 3.2 ug of DNA, ranging from roughly 0.19 to 27.4 ug, was extracted from sorted CD4+ and CD8+ cells. CD8+CD57+ expansion was defined as a frequency above the mean frequency observed in healthy subjects.

The research as a whole found: Although 25 to 30 CD8+ CDR3 sequences were shared by patients and controls, these sequences appeared highly expressed in patients and within the immunodominant clones of patients. Between patients and healthy controls, no significant difference in CD8+ Simpson's diversity was found (P=0.060).

The patients picked for sequencing were ones in whom flow cytometry had shown an expansion of CD8+CD57+ cells. Every patient had a diagnosis of severe acquired aplastic anemia based on International Study of Aplastic Anemia and Agranulocytosis and Camitta criteria. No patient had received any therapy when blood was sampled. In this study, sorted CD4+ and CD8+ T cells from the blood of healthy subjects and of severe aplastic anemia patients had their TCR repertoires deep-sequenced. In the USA, patient enrollment took place under clinicaltrials.gov protocols 00001620, 01623167, 00001397, 00071045, 00081523 and 00961064. Ficoll-Paque density gradient centrifugation was used to isolate peripheral blood mononuclear cells. CD4+ and CD8+ T cells were sorted by FACS or magnetic beads before DNA extraction. Genomic DNA was used as template for profiling of TCR beta VDJ combinations and CDR3 sequences. An Illumina HiSeq 2000 was used for TCR repertoire sequencing. Turning to the authors' computational methods: Repertoire assessment relied on Simpson's diversity index, CDR3 size and DJ length profiles, and TRBV/TRBJ rearrangement plots. The immunodominant clone was defined as the most abundant DNA sequence in deep sequencing data. CDR3 amino acid sequences were checked for sharing across subjects and were also compared against the VDJdb database and published repertoires. TCRdb took the public reads, trimmed them with fastp at Q25, ran MiXCR for clone calling and kept in-frame beta chains. Rows are unified per CDR3 protein, each entry keeping the most common DNA and genes. The V and J calls here are based on TCRdb, not the publication. This sample comprises 150,000 to 200,000 distinct CDR3 sequences, less than 65% of them detected only once. The ten largest clones capture roughly 46% of the sample.

V is trimmed back by 3 bases and J by 8 bases, and the junction contains 4 bases that no gene match accounts for. From the cysteine up to the phenylalanine, the CDR3 has a length of 13 residues. The entry retains the CDR3 DNA only, 39 bases that are in frame from base 1. This sequence uses TRBV12-3 or TRBV12-4 and TRBJ1-2, with 9 central nucleotides matching TRBD1. This clonotype was sampled from a human donor with aplastic anemia. Sequenced sample: sorted CD4+, CD8+, or CD8+CD57+ T cells (not recorded which) from PBMCs. The CDR3 protein is CASSFRQGEGYTF. The nucleotide sequence reads as follows: TGTGCCAGCAGTTTTCGACAGGGGGAAGGCTACACCTTC.